The sequence of this T cell receptor (beta chain) was determined in a study of Ad26.COV2.S vaccination and SARS-CoV-2 variants. Overall study context: Ad26.COV2.S shots went into the muscle once or twice, 56 days apart. Regarding the study as a whole: While placebo recipients had lower spike-specific TCR breadth, vaccine recipients had more. The breadth of spike-specific CD8+ and CD4+ T cell responses after vaccination was reportedly substantial.

In the case of this clone: Its antigen is currently unknown.

There are 16 residues in the CDR3. Looked up from germline, CDR1 is SGHRS and CDR2 is YFSETQ. Germline trimming cut 0 bases from V and 2 bases from J; bases unmatched to any gene: 5. As to treatment: about 20 received Ad26.COV2.S at low or high dose, single or two shots; 5 received placebo; per-sample allocation not given. The investigators took samples on day 63 after the first vaccine or placebo injection. The vaccine delivered Wuhan-strain SARS-CoV-2 spike through an Ad26 vector. Here immunoSEQ multiplex PCR was the method, and the copy in TCRdb shows in-frame clones only, minus some. The data contain more than 400,000 clones, roughly 90% of them seen just once; the ten biggest clones take up less than 2%.

The chain has TRBV5-1 and TRBJ2-5; TRBD2 agrees at 9 bases. This TCR came from a person aged 18-60 years who received the Ad26.COV2.S COVID-19 vaccine or a placebo. The sample in question was peripheral blood, obtained in a trial of Ad26.COV2.S vaccine versus placebo. As DNA, the CDR3 is TGCGCCAGCAGCTTGGTTGGACTAGCGTATCAAGAGACCCAGTACTTC. Amino acid sequence: CASSLVGLAYQETQYF.